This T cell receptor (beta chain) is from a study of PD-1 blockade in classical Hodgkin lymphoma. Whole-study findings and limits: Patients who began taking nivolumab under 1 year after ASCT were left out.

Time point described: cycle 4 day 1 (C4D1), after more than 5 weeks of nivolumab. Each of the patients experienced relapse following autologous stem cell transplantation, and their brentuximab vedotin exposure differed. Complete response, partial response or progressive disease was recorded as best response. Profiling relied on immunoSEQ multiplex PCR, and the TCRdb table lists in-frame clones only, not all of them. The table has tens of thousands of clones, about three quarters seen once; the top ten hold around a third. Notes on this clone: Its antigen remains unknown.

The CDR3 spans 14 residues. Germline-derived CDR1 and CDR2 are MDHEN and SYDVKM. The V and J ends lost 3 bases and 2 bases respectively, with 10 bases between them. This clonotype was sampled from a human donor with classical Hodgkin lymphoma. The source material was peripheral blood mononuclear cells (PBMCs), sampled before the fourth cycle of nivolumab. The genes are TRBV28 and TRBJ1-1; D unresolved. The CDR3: CASSLQLRNTEAFF. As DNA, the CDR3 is TGTGCCAGCAGTTTGCAACTTCGCAACACTGAAGCTTTCTTT.